These T cell receptor beta chains were read from a single sample in a study of beta chain features in type 1 diabetes. Only in-frame clones appear in the TCRdb table, and some are missing; sequencing was by immunoSEQ multiplex PCR. The sample yields about 410,000 clones, approximately 15% seen once. Sequencing was carried out using naive CD4+ T cells from blood. Receptors originate from a man aged 25-40 years in good health. CDR3s include the opening cysteine and the closing phenylalanine or tryptophan. The D gene is left open where the match is weak. For some rows the clone size is stated as once, few or many, or as a class when expanded; others skip it.

v_call	d_call	j_call	clone_size	cdr3_aa	cdr3_nt
TRBV6-5	.	TRBJ2-1	.	CASSPRWAPYNEQFF	TGTGCCAGCAGTCCCCGGTGGGCCCCCTACAATGAGCAGTTCTTC
TRBV7-8	TRBD1	TRBJ2-3	.	CASSPPGTGSTDTQYF	TGTGCCAGCAGCCCCCCCGGGACAGGGTCGACAGATACGCAGTATTTT
TRBV27	.	TRBJ1-4	few	CASSRDRINEKLFF	TGTGCCAGCAGTCGAGACCGAATCAATGAAAAACTGTTTTTT
TRBV13	.	TRBJ1-6	.	CASSLAGDSPLHF	TGTGCCAGCAGCTTAGCGGGGGACTCACCCCTCCACTTT
TRBV29-1	.	TRBJ1-1	few	CSVVRGLNTEAFF	TGCAGCGTTGTAAGAGGGTTGAACACTGAAGCTTTCTTT
TRBV7-3	TRBD2	TRBJ2-3	few	CASSLMAGGPFSTSGRTDTQYF	TGTGCCAGCAGCTTGATGGCTGGTGGGCCCTTTTCGACTAGCGGGAGAACAGATACGCAGTATTTT
TRBV7-6	.	TRBJ1-4	.	CASSAVWRANEKLFF	TGTGCCAGCAGCGCAGTTTGGCGAGCTAATGAAAAACTGTTTTTT
TRBV18	.	TRBJ1-5	.	CASSSGLIQPQHF	TGTGCCAGCTCATCGGGACTTATTCAGCCCCAGCATTTT
TRBV4-1	.	TRBJ1-3	.	CASSQDEGVNTIYF	TGCGCCAGCAGCCAAGACGAGGGAGTAAACACCATATATTTT
TRBV6-6	.	TRBJ1-4	.	CASSRDIGLGEKLFF	TGTGCCAGCAGCCGTGACATCGGTCTGGGTGAAAAACTGTTTTTT
TRBV5-4	TRBD1	TRBJ1-1	.	CASSLTGSNTEAFF	TGTGCCAGCAGCCTGACAGGGTCGAACACTGAAGCTTTCTTT
TRBV7-2	.	TRBJ2-7	few	CASSFSVETGQLEQYF	TGTGCCAGCAGCTTTTCCGTGGAGACAGGACAACTCGAGCAGTACTTC
TRBV27	TRBD1	TRBJ2-2	few	CASSLLTGTGTTGELFF	TGTGCCAGCAGTTTACTCACCGGGACAGGGACCACCGGGGAGCTGTTTTTT
TRBV9	.	TRBJ2-3	.	CASSVTEDTQYF	TGTGCCAGCAGCGTAACCGAAGATACGCAGTATTTT
TRBV5-1	TRBD2	TRBJ2-2	.	CASSLGLADTGELFF	TGCGCCAGCAGCTTGGGGCTAGCGGACACCGGGGAGCTGTTTTTT
TRBV10-3	.	TRBJ1-2	.	CAIRGETPYGYTF	TGTGCCATCCGGGGCGAAACCCCCTATGGCTACACCTTC
TRBV23-1	.	TRBJ1-2	.	CASSQRGVVSFMGYTF	TGCGCCAGCAGTCAACGGGGGGTTGTTTCGTTTATGGGCTACACCTTC
TRBV5-6	.	TRBJ1-1	few	CASSLAGISEAFF	TGTGCCAGCAGCTTGGCCGGGATTTCTGAAGCTTTCTTT
TRBV30	TRBD1	TRBJ1-5	many	CAWSKGAGQPQHF	TGTGCCTGGAGTAAGGGGGCGGGCCAGCCCCAGCATTTT
TRBV15	.	TRBJ1-5	.	CATSRDLSVGNQPQHF	TGTGCCACCAGCAGAGATCTCAGTGTTGGCAATCAGCCCCAGCATTTT
TRBV6-5	TRBD2	TRBJ2-5	once	CASSRATSGQETQYF	TGTGCCAGCAGTAGGGCGACTAGCGGCCAAGAGACCCAGTACTTC
TRBV11-2	.	TRBJ2-7	few	CASSVGGEYEQYF	TGTGCCAGCAGCGTAGGGGGGGAGTACGAGCAGTACTTC
TRBV5-1	.	TRBJ2-7	.	CASSLDGKAYEQYF	TGCGCCAGCAGCTTGGACGGGAAGGCGTACGAGCAGTACTTC
TRBV9	.	TRBJ1-4	.	CASSARGRSEKLFF	TGTGCCAGCAGCGCTCGGGGGAGGAGTGAAAAACTGTTTTTT
TRBV2	TRBD1	TRBJ1-6	.	CASSLQGNNSPLHF	TGTGCCAGCAGCCTACAGGGGAATAATTCACCCCTCCACTTT
TRBV7-2	.	TRBJ1-1	few	CASRDSVNTEAFF	TGTGCCAGCAGGGACTCTGTGAACACTGAAGCTTTCTTT
TRBV29-1	TRBD1	TRBJ2-1	few	CSVVRDSTYNEQFF	TGCAGCGTTGTGAGGGACAGTACCTACAATGAGCAGTTCTTC
TRBV4-3	.	TRBJ2-1	few	CASSQRVQTSNEQFF	TGCGCCAGCAGCCAAAGGGTACAAACATCGAATGAGCAGTTCTTC
TRBV9	.	TRBJ1-2	few	CASSLGGSYGYTF	TGTGCCAGCAGTCTTGGGGGCAGCTATGGCTACACCTTC
TRBV5-6	.	TRBJ1-2	.	CASTRRVLSYGYTF	TGTGCCAGCACCCGACGGGTCCTTAGCTATGGCTACACCTTC
TRBV30	TRBD2	TRBJ2-3	few	CAWSALAGVTDTQYF	TGTGCCTGGAGTGCGCTAGCGGGAGTGACAGATACGCAGTATTTT
TRBV19	.	TRBJ2-4	few	CASSSLGEAKNIQYF	TGTGCCAGTAGTAGCCTCGGGGAAGCCAAAAACATTCAGTACTTC
TRBV7-3	.	TRBJ1-1	few	CASSPPSYSQAFF	TGTGCCAGCAGCCCGCCGAGTTACAGTCAAGCTTTCTTT
TRBV4-2	TRBD1	TRBJ1-2	few	CASSPTTGQGALGYTF	TGTGCCAGCAGCCCTACTACGGGACAGGGGGCTTTGGGCTACACCTTC
TRBV25-1	.	TRBJ2-4	few	CASSEYRAKNIQYF	TGTGCCAGCAGTGAATACAGAGCCAAAAACATTCAGTACTTC
TRBV25-1	.	TRBJ2-3	.	CASSDWGRVDTQYF	TGTGCCAGCAGTGATTGGGGCCGGGTGGATACGCAGTATTTT
TRBV30	.	TRBJ1-2	.	CAWSPDRNYGYTF	TGTGCCTGGAGTCCTGACAGGAACTATGGCTACACCTTC
TRBV30	.	TRBJ1-1	few	CAWAVSYNTEAFF	TGTGCCTGGGCAGTATCTTATAACACTGAAGCTTTCTTT
TRBV9	.	TRBJ2-1	.	CASSARLLVGEQFF	TGTGCCAGCAGCGCCCGGTTGTTGGTGGGTGAGCAGTTCTTC
TRBV6-6	.	TRBJ2-7	.	CASSPILDSYEQYF	TGTGCCAGCAGTCCTATCCTGGACAGCTACGAGCAGTACTTC
TRBV9	.	TRBJ2-3	few	CASSVWGGSTDTQYF	TGTGCCAGCAGCGTATGGGGCGGAAGCACAGATACGCAGTATTTT
TRBV9	.	TRBJ2-1	.	CASSVVDAAEQFF	TGTGCCAGCAGCGTAGTAGACGCAGCTGAGCAGTTCTTC
TRBV11-2	TRBD2	TRBJ2-5	few	CASSPGLGRTQYF	TGTGCCAGCAGCCCGGGACTAGGACGGACCCAGTACTTC
TRBV27	.	TRBJ1-5	few	CASTQLGSSNQPQHF	TGTGCCAGCACCCAACTAGGATCTAGCAATCAGCCCCAGCATTTT
TRBV7-9	.	TRBJ2-2	few	CASSLLQGPTGELFF	TGTGCCAGCAGCTTACTTCAGGGTCCGACCGGGGAGCTGTTTTTT